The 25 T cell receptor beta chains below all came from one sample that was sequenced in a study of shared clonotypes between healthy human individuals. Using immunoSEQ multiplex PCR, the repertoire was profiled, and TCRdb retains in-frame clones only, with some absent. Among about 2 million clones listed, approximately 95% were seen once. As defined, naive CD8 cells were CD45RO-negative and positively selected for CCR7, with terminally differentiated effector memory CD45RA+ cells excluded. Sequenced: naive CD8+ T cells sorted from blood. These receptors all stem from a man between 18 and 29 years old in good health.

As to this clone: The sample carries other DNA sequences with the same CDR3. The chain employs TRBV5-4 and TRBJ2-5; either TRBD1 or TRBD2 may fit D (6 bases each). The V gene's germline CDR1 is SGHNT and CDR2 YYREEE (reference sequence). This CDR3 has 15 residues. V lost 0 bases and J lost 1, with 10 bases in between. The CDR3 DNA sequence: TGTGCCAGCAGCTTGGCTTGGGGGGCCCAAGAGACCCAGTACTTC. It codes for CASSLAWGAQETQYF.

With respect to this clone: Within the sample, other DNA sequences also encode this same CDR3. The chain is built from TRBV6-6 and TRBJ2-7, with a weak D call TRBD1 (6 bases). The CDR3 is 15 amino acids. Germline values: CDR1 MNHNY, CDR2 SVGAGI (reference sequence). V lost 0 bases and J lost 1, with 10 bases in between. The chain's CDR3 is CASSYSDRLSYEQYF. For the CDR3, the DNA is TGTGCCAGCAGTTACTCTGACAGGTTATCCTACGAGCAGTACTTC.

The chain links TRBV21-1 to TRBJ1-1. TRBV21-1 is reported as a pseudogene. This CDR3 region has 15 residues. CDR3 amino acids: CASSKADRENAEAFF. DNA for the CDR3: TGTGCCAGCAGCAAAGCGGACCGGGAGAACGCTGAAGCTTTCTTT.

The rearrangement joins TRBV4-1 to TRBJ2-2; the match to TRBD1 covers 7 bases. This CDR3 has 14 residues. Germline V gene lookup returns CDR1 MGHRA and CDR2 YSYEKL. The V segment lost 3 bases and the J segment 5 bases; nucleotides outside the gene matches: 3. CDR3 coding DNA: TGCGCCAGCAGCCATGGGACAGCAACCGGGGAGCTGTTTTTT. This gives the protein CASSHGTATGELFF.

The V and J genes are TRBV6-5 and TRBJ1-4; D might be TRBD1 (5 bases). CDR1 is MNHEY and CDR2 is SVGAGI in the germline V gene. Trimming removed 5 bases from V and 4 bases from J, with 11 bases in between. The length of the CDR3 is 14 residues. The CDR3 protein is CASSQGPYNEKLFF. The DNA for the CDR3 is TGTGCCAGCAGTCAGGGTCCGTATAATGAAAAACTGTTTTTT.

The CDR3 here is CASSESGTGAGANVLTF. In nucleotides, the CDR3 is TGTGCCAGCAGTGAAAGTGGGACAGGGGCTGGGGCCAACGTCCTGACTTTC. This chain uses TRBV2 with TRBJ2-6; 10 nucleotides line up with TRBD1. V lost 2 bases to trimming and J lost 2 bases; unmatched junction nucleotides: 3. This CDR3 comprises 17 residues. The germline V gene encodes CDR1 SNHLY and CDR2 FYNNEI.

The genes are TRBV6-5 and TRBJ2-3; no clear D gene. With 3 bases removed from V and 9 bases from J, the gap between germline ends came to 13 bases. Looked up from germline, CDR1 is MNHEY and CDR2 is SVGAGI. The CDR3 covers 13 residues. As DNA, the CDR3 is TGTGCCAGCAGTTATCCGGACCCCCTGACGCAGTATTTT. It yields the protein CASSYPDPLTQYF.

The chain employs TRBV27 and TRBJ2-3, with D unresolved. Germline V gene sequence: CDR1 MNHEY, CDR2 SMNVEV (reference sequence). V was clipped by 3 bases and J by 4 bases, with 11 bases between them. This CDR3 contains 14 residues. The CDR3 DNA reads TGTGCCAGCAGTTTCGCTAGATCATCAGATACGCAGTATTTT. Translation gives CASSFARSSDTQYF.

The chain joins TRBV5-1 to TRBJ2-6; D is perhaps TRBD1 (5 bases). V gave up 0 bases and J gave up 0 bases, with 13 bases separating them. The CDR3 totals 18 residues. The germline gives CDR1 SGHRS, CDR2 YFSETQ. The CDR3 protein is CASSLEWGSTSGANVLTF. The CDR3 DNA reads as TGCGCCAGCAGCTTGGAGTGGGGCAGTACCTCTGGGGCCAACGTCCTGACTTTC.

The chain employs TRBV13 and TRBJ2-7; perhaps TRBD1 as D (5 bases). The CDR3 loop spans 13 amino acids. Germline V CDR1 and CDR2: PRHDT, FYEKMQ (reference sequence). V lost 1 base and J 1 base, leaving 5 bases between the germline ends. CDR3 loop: CASSLDRSYEQYF. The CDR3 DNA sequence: TGTGCCAGCAGCTTAGACAGGTCCTACGAGCAGTACTTC.

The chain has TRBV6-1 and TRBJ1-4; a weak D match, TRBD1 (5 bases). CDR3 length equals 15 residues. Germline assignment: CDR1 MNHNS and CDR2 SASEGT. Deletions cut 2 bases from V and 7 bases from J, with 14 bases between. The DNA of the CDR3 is TGTGCCAGCAGTGAAACCGGGGCCCGGAGTGAAAAACTGTTTTTT. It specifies CASSETGARSEKLFF.

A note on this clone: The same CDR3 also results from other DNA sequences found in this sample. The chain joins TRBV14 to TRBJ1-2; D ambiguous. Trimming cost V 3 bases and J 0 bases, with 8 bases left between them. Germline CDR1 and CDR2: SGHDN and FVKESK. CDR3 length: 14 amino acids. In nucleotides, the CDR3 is TGTGCCAGCAGCCAGGATTATTCTAACTATGGCTACACCTTC. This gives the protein CASSQDYSNYGYTF.

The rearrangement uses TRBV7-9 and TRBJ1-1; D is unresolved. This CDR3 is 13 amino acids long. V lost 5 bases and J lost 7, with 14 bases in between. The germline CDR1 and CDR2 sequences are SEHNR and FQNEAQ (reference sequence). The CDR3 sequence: CASSETPIGEAFF. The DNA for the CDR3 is TGTGCCAGCAGCGAAACCCCTATAGGTGAAGCTTTCTTT.

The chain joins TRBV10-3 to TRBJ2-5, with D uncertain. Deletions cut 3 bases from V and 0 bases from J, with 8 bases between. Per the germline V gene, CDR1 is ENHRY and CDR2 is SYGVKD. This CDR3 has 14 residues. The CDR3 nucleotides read TGTGCCATCAGTGATGCTAACAACCAAGAGACCCAGTACTTC. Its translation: CAISDANNQETQYF.

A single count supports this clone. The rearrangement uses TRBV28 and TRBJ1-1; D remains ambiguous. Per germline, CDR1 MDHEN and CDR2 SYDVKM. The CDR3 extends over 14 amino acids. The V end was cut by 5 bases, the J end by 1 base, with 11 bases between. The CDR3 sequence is CASSPRAQNTEAFF. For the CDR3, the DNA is TGTGCCAGCAGTCCGAGGGCCCAGAACACTGAAGCTTTCTTT.

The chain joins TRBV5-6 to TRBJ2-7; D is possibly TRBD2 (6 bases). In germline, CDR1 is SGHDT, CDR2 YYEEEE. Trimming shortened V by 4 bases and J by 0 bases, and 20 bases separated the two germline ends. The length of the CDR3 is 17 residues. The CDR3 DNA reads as TGTGCCAGCAGCCCATTGGGGGGAGAAGGGGCCTCCTACGAGCAGTACTTC. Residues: CASSPLGGEGASYEQYF. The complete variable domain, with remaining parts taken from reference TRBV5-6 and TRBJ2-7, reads DAGVTQSPTHLIKTRGQQVTLRCSPKSGHDTVSWYQQALGQGPQFIFQYYEEEERQRGNFPDRFSGHQFPNYSSELNVNALLLGDSALYLCASSPLGGEGASYEQYFGPGTRLTVT.

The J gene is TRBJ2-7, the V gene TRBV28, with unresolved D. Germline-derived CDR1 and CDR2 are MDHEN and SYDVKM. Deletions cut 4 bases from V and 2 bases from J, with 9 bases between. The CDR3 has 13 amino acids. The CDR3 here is CASSSRVTYEQYF. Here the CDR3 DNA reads TGTGCCAGCAGTTCTCGGGTTACCTACGAGCAGTACTTC. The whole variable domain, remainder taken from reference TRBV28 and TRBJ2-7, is DVKVTQSSRYLVKRTGEKVFLECVQDMDHENMFWYRQDPGLGLRLIYFSYDVKMKEKGDIPEGYSVSREKKERFSLILESASTNQTSMYLCASSSRVTYEQYFGPGTRLTVT.

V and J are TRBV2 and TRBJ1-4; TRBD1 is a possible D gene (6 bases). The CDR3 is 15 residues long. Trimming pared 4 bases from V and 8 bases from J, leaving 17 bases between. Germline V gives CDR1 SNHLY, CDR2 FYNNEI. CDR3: CASSGLQGSWEKLFF. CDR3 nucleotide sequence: TGTGCCAGCAGTGGCCTACAGGGATCTTGGGAAAAACTGTTTTTT. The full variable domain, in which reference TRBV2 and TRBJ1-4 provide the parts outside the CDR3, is EPEVTQTPSHQVTQMGQEVILRCVPISNHLYFYWYRQILGQKVEFLVSFYNNEISEKSEIFDDQFSVERPDGSNFTLKIRSTKLEDSAMYFCASSGLQGSWEKLFFGSGTQLSVL.

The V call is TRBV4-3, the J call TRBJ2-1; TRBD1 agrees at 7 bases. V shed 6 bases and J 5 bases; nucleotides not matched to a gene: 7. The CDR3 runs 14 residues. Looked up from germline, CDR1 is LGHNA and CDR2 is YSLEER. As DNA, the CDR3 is TGCGCCAGCAGTCCTAATCAGGGGGACAATGAGCAGTTCTTC. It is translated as CASSPNQGDNEQFF.

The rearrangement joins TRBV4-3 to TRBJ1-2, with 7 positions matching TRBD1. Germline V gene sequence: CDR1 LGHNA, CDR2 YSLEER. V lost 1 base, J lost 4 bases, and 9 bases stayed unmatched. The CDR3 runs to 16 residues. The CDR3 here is CASSQGYRGPSYGYTF. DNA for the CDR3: TGCGCCAGCAGCCAAGGCTACAGGGGCCCCTCCTATGGCTACACCTTC.

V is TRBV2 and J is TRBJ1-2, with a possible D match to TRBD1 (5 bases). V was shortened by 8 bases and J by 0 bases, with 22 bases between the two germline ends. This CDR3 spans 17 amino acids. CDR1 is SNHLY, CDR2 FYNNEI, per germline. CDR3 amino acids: CASWGLFGTTANYGYTF. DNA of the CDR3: TGTGCCAGCTGGGGTTTGTTCGGCACGACAGCTAACTATGGCTACACCTTC.

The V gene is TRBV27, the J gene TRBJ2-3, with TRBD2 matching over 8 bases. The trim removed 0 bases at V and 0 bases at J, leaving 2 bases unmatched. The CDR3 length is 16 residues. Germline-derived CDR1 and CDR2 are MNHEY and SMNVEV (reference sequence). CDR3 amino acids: CASSLSPSGSTDTQYF. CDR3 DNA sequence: TGTGCCAGCAGTTTATCGCCTAGCGGGAGCACAGATACGCAGTATTTT.

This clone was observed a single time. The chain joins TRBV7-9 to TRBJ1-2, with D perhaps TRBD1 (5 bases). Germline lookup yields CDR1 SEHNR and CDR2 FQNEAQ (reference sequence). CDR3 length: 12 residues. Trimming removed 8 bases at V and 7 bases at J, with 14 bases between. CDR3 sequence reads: CASVGGDLGYTF. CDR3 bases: TGTGCCAGCGTCGGGGGGGACCTTGGCTACACCTTC.

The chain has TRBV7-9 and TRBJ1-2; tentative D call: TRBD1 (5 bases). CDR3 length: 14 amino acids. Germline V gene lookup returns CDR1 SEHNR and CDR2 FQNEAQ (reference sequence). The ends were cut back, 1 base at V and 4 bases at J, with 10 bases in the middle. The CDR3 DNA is TGTGCCAGCAGCTTAGACCCAGGGTCCTATGGCTACACCTTC. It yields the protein CASSLDPGSYGYTF.

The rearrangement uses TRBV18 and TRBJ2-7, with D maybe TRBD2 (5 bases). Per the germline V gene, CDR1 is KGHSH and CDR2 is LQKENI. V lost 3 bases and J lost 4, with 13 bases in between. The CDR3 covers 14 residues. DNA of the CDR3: TGTGCCAGCTCACCTTCCGGGAACTTTTACGAGCAGTACTTC. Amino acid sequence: CASSPSGNFYEQYF.